This T cell receptor (beta chain) stems from a study of blood T cell repertoires in COVID-19. Study at large: The origin of the acute and convalescent COVID-19 samples was the United States, Italy and Spain. Sources were T cells, B-cell-depleted T cells, or PBMCs; the material itself was cDNA or gDNA.

Trimming removed 0 bases at V and 10 bases at J, with 11 bases between. The CDR3 runs 13 residues. Germline values: CDR1 SGHRS, CDR2 YFSETQ. As processed by the authors: Scientists estimated how many nucleated cells there were by amplifying reference gene primers. Sequencing was performed with immunoSEQ multiplex PCR; in TCRdb, only in-frame clones are kept and a portion is missing. That table supplies the V and J calls and clone size; D and trimming were determined from the DNA. Among some 500,000 clones, roughly nine tenths were seen once, and the ten largest hold roughly 7.4%. This chain uses TRBV5-1 with TRBJ2-1; possibly TRBD1 for D (6 bases). The receptor was derived from a woman between 50 and 59 years old with COVID-19, enrolled during active disease. Sequencing used peripheral blood. In DNA, the CDR3 is TGCGCCAGCAGCTTGGCCTGGGGGCAGGAGCAGTTCTTC. It translates to CASSLAWGQEQFF.